Following are 5 T cell receptor beta chains from one sample sequenced in a study of blood T cell repertoires in COVID-19. The assay was immunoSEQ multiplex PCR, and TCRdb's table has in-frame clones only and misses some. The sample shows 100,000 to 110,000 clones, about 80% of them seen only once. Input material: peripheral blood. The receptors originated from a man aged 70 or older with active or convalescent COVID-19.

This clone has just a few counts. The CDR3 region is CAIEPLNYGYTF. CDR3 in DNA: TGTGCCATCGAGCCACTGAACTATGGCTACACCTTC. This chain connects TRBV28 to TRBJ1-2; D remains unclear. Germline V CDR1 and CDR2: MDHEN, SYDVKM. The length of the CDR3 is 12 residues. V was pared by 10 bases and J by 2 bases, with 11 bases between.

The chain employs TRBV29-1 and TRBJ1-2; 8 bases are a match to TRBD1. The V segment lost 0 bases and the J segment 6 bases; nucleotides outside the gene matches: 6. CDR1 and CDR2 from the germline V gene are SQVTM and ANQGSEA. This CDR3 spans 14 amino acids. CDR3 bases: TGCAGCGTTGAAGATCGTGAGACAGGGGATGGCTACACCTTC. The encoded protein is CSVEDRETGDGYTF.

V usage is TRBV15 and J usage is TRBJ2-7; D possibly corresponds to TRBD2 (5 bases). Germline loops: CDR1 LNHNV, CDR2 YYDKDF (reference sequence). The V end was cut by 4 bases, the J end by 2 bases, with 18 bases between. The CDR3 extends over 16 amino acids. The CDR3 protein is CATSTPRRRTAYEQYF. The DNA of the CDR3 is TGTGCCACCAGCACCCCCCGACGGAGGACTGCCTACGAGCAGTACTTC.

The chain couples TRBV7-9 to TRBJ1-1, with 7 bases that match TRBD1. From germline, CDR1 is SEHNR and CDR2 FQNEAQ (reference sequence). V shed 5 bases and J 0 bases; nucleotides not matched to a gene: 6. The CDR3 has 15 residues. CDR3 nucleotide sequence: TGTGCCAGCAGCCAGCCCGGGACAGTGAACACTGAAGCTTTCTTT. This sequence encodes CASSQPGTVNTEAFF.

This rearrangement joins TRBV6-2 or TRBV6-3 to TRBJ1-5, with 10 bases aligning to TRBD1. CDR1 and CDR2 (germline): MNHEY, SVGEGT. The junction had 12 bases not matched to a gene; V was cut back by 5 bases and J by 5 bases. CDR3 size: 17 residues. This CDR3 is CASSKHGGTGDHQPQHF. CDR3 nucleotide sequence: TGTGCCAGCAGTAAACACGGGGGGACAGGGGACCATCAGCCCCAGCATTTT.